A single sample gave rise to the 31 T cell receptor beta chains below, sequenced in a study of cytomegalovirus exposure and HLA in healthy donors. PCR primers comprised 60 Vbeta and 13 Jbeta primers. TCRdb's copy holds only in-frame clones and misses some; the assay was immunoSEQ multiplex PCR. The sample yields 90,000 to 140,000 clones, 83% seen once. Sequencing input: PBMCs. The receptors were gathered from a man between 18 and 29 years old in good health and CMV-seronegative.

This clone was seen more than once but under ten times. The V gene is TRBV7-6, the J gene TRBJ2-1; 10 nucleotides align to TRBD2. CDR3 size: 14 residues. The V and J ends lost 3 bases and 6 bases, in that order; junction bases with no gene match: 2. Germline V gene lookup returns CDR1 SGHVS and CDR2 FNYEAQ. The CDR3 reads CASSFLAGVNEQFF. The CDR3 DNA reads as TGTGCCAGCAGCTTCCTAGCGGGAGTCAATGAGCAGTTCTTC.

The chain recombines TRBV5-1 with TRBJ1-2; 8 bases match TRBD1. The germline V gene encodes CDR1 SGHRS and CDR2 YFSETQ. V shed 2 bases, J shed 2 bases, and the junction held 20 bases outside the gene matches. This CDR3 is built from 20 residues. CDR3 sequence reads: CASSFDVLNRDRRSNYGYTF. The CDR3 DNA is TGCGCCAGCAGCTTCGATGTCCTTAACCGGGACAGGAGATCAAACTATGGCTACACCTTC. Using reference TRBV5-1 and TRBJ1-2 for the parts outside the CDR3, the full variable domain is KAGVTQTPRYLIKTRGQQVTLSCSPISGHRSVSWYQQTPGQGLQFLFEYFSETQRNKGNFPGRFSGRQFSNSRSEMNVSTLELGDSALYLCASSFDVLNRDRRSNYGYTFGSGTRLTVV.

The CDR3 reads CASSLSGAGANYEQYF. The CDR3 coding sequence is TGTGCCAGCAGTTTATCCGGGGCAGGGGCAAACTACGAGCAGTACTTC. The J gene is TRBJ2-7, the V gene TRBV28; D might be TRBD1 (6 bases). V lost 1 base and J 3 bases, leaving 16 bases between the germline ends. Germline lookup yields CDR1 MDHEN and CDR2 SYDVKM. The CDR3 consists of 16 residues.

This rearrangement joins TRBV6-1 to TRBJ2-3; TRBD2 might be the D (6 bases). Germline CDR1 and CDR2: MNHNS and SASEGT. The V end lost 6 bases, the J end lost 2 bases, and 15 bases lay between the germline ends. The CDR3 loop spans 15 amino acids. For the CDR3, the DNA is TGTGCCAGCAGAATTGGGGGACTTTTCACAGATACGCAGTATTTT. Amino acids: CASRIGGLFTDTQYF.

The chain couples TRBV29-1 to TRBJ2-7; D might be TRBD1 (6 bases). Germline V gene data show CDR1 as SQVTM and CDR2 as ANQGSEA. This CDR3 has 14 residues. V lost 6 bases to trimming and J lost 0 bases, with 15 bases between them. The CDR3 sequence: CSVGDTWHSYEQYF. The CDR3 nucleotides read TGCAGCGTGGGGGACACCTGGCACTCCTACGAGCAGTACTTC.

The table lists this clone with a few counts. The genes are TRBV6-5 and TRBJ1-5, with 9 bases aligning to TRBD1. In germline, CDR1 is MNHEY, CDR2 SVGAGI. The CDR3 loop spans 14 amino acids. Germline trimming cut 2 bases from V and 5 bases from J; bases unmatched to any gene: 1. CDR3 DNA sequence: TGTGCCAGCAGTTACGGGACAGGGTATCAGCCCCAGCATTTT. This codes for CASSYGTGYQPQHF.

The CDR3 DNA reads TGTGCCAGCAGTTTCCTGTATAATAATCTAGGACAGGGGTCTAATTACGAGCAGTACTTC. Its protein product is CASSFLYNNLGQGSNYEQYF. This rearrangement joins TRBV28 to TRBJ2-7; 9 bases align to TRBD1. The V segment lost 3 bases and the J segment 4 bases; nucleotides outside the gene matches: 22. Germline V lookup: CDR1 MDHEN, CDR2 SYDVKM. This CDR3 comprises 20 residues.

This chain uses TRBV28 with TRBJ1-1; 7 positions match TRBD1. From germline, CDR1 is MDHEN and CDR2 SYDVKM. This CDR3 spans 12 amino acids. V shed 5 bases, J shed 7 bases, and the junction held 4 bases outside the gene matches. CDR3 nucleotides: TGTGCCAGCAGTCAAACAGGGGATGAAGCTTTCTTT. As protein: CASSQTGDEAFF.

The rearrangement joins TRBV7-9 to TRBJ2-1, with 10 bases identical to TRBD2. The germline gives CDR1 SEHNR, CDR2 FQNEAQ (reference sequence). The junction had 8 bases not matched to a gene; V was cut back by 1 base and J by 5 bases. The CDR3 spans 17 residues. Here the CDR3 reads CASSLVGPSGRNNEQFF. Written as DNA, the CDR3 is TGTGCCAGCAGCTTAGTTGGACCTAGCGGGAGAAACAATGAGCAGTTCTTC.

The rearrangement joins TRBV7-2 to TRBJ2-3; D possibly corresponds to TRBD2 (6 bases). The CDR3 sequence is 16 residues long. CDR1 is SGHTA, CDR2 FQGNSA, per germline. V lost 0 bases and J lost 0, with 10 bases in between. CDR3 sequence: CASSLAGTVSTDTQYF. CDR3 bases: TGTGCCAGCAGCTTAGCCGGGACTGTTAGCACAGATACGCAGTATTTT.

The genes are TRBV2 and TRBJ2-3; D not resolved. Germline values: CDR1 SNHLY, CDR2 FYNNEI. The CDR3 covers 12 residues. The V end was cut by 6 bases, the J end by 4 bases, with 8 bases between. The CDR3 region is CASRKEPDTQYF. The CDR3 nucleotides read TGTGCCAGCAGGAAGGAGCCAGATACGCAGTATTTT.

The chain employs TRBV7-9 and TRBJ1-4; D may be TRBD1 (5 bases). The germline V gene has CDR1 SEHNR and CDR2 FQNEAQ (reference sequence). The CDR3 sequence is 14 residues long. V lost 2 bases to trimming and J lost 8 bases, with 12 bases between them. The chain's CDR3 is CASSLKEGLEKLFF. CDR3 bases: TGTGCCAGCAGCTTAAAGGAGGGACTCGAAAAACTGTTTTTT.

The V call is TRBV30, the J call TRBJ1-5, with D tentatively TRBD1 (5 bases). This CDR3 has 14 amino acids. Germline loops: CDR1 GTSNPN, CDR2 SVGIG (reference sequence). V was shortened by 4 bases and J by 3 bases, with 13 bases between the two germline ends. The CDR3 DNA follows: TGTGCCTGGAAGGCGGGACCCCTCAATCAGCCCCAGCATTTT. Residues: CAWKAGPLNQPQHF.

This chain uses TRBV5-4 with TRBJ1-4; TRBD1 matches at 9 bases. V was clipped by 0 bases and J by 5 bases; unmatched bases: 5. The length of the CDR3 is 16 residues. Germline V gives CDR1 SGHNT, CDR2 YYREEE (reference sequence). The CDR3 DNA reads TGTGCCAGCAGCTTGGAACAGGGGGCACGGAATGAAAAACTGTTTTTT. Amino acid sequence: CASSLEQGARNEKLFF.

This clone was picked up one time. The rearrangement uses TRBV4-3 and TRBJ2-2, with D perhaps matching TRBD1 (5 bases). Trimming left V 0 bases short and J 3 bases short, with 11 bases between. There are 16 residues in the CDR3. Germline V gene data show CDR1 as LGHNA and CDR2 as YSLEER. CDR3 amino acids: CASSQDREGDTGELFF. As DNA, the CDR3 is TGCGCCAGCAGCCAAGACAGGGAAGGGGACACCGGGGAGCTGTTTTTT.

A word on this clone: Other nucleotide sequences in the sample specify the same CDR3. The V and J genes are TRBV29-1 and TRBJ2-7; 8 nucleotides align to TRBD1. The germline V gene has CDR1 SQVTM and CDR2 ANQGSEA. Trimming removed 2 bases from V and 5 bases from J; junction bases left unmatched: 2. The CDR3 loop spans 12 amino acids. The CDR3 DNA reads as TGCAGCGTTGAACAGGGGGCCCACGAGCAGTACTTC. Protein sequence: CSVEQGAHEQYF.

This chain uses TRBV6-1 with TRBJ2-7, with D possibly being TRBD2 (6 bases). Germline CDR1 reads MNHNS; CDR2 reads SASEGT. V lost 8 bases and J lost 0, with 17 bases in between. This CDR3 has 15 amino acids. The CDR3 DNA reads TGTGCCAGCCTAGCGAGGCCCCCCTCCTCCTACGAGCAGTACTTC. Translating it yields CASLARPPSSYEQYF.

The chain carries TRBV21-1 and TRBJ2-5; TRBD2 is taken as the D call from the table, unchecked against the DNA. TRBV21-1 is tagged as a pseudogene. CDR3 length: 16 amino acids. CDR3 DNA sequence: TGTGCCAGCAGTACGACTGGGGGGAACCCAAAAGAGACCCAGTACTTC. Translation: CASSTTGGNPKETQYF.

As DNA, the CDR3 is TGTGCCAGCAGGTCAGGTGGCAATCAGCCCCAGCATTTT. It codes for CASRSGGNQPQHF. The V call is TRBV27, the J call TRBJ1-5; D not resolved. Trimming took 6 bases from V and 2 from J, leaving 8 bases between them. Germline values: CDR1 MNHEY, CDR2 SMNVEV (reference sequence). CDR3 length: 13 amino acids.

The chain has TRBV6-1 and TRBJ2-7, with D possibly being TRBD1 (5 bases). Trimming shortened V by 2 bases and J by 0 bases, and 5 bases separated the two germline ends. The germline V gene encodes CDR1 MNHNS and CDR2 SASEGT. The CDR3 length is 13 residues. CDR3 coding DNA: TGTGCCAGCAGTGAAAGGGGCTCCTACGAGCAGTACTTC. This codes for CASSERGSYEQYF.

V and J are TRBV19 and TRBJ1-4, with D possibly TRBD1 on 5 matching bases. The CDR3 runs 14 residues. CDR1 is LNHDA, CDR2 SQIVND, per germline (reference sequence). V was trimmed by 6 bases and J by 3 bases, leaving 11 bases between them. CDR3 amino acids: CASRRDGANEKLFF. The CDR3 bases are TGTGCCAGTAGGCGGGACGGGGCTAATGAAAAACTGTTTTTT. The full variable domain, rest sourced from reference TRBV19 and TRBJ1-4, is DGGITQSPKYLFRKEGQNVTLSCEQNLNHDAMYWYRQDPGQGLRLIYYSQIVNDFQKGDIAEGYSVSREKKESFPLTVTSAQKNPTAFYLCASRRDGANEKLFFGSGTQLSVL.

The chain joins TRBV28 to TRBJ2-1, with TRBD2 matching 10 bases. Germline V lookup: CDR1 MDHEN, CDR2 SYDVKM. With V trimmed by 1 base and J by 4 bases, 4 bases remained unmatched. The CDR3 has 16 amino acids. The CDR3: CASSLLGLAAYNEQFF. In DNA form, the CDR3 reads TGTGCCAGCAGTTTATTAGGACTAGCGGCTTACAATGAGCAGTTCTTC.

The rearrangement joins TRBV4-3 to TRBJ2-1; D is unresolved. The CDR3 is 12 amino acids. Trimming removed 0 bases at V and 9 bases at J, with 6 bases between. Germline assignment: CDR1 LGHNA and CDR2 YSLEER. The CDR3 loop reads CASSQESGEQFF. CDR3 sequence (DNA): TGCGCCAGCAGCCAAGAGAGTGGTGAGCAGTTCTTC.

The DNA for the CDR3 is TGTGCCAGCAGCTTGAGCCAACTAGCGGGGTGGGGAGATACGCAGTATTTT. Its protein product is CASSLSQLAGWGDTQYF. The rearrangement joins TRBV5-6 to TRBJ2-3; 10 positions match TRBD2. Germline V lookup: CDR1 SGHDT, CDR2 YYEEEE. The CDR3 is 17 residues long. Germline trimming cut 1 base from V and 5 bases from J; bases unmatched to any gene: 10.

The V call is TRBV27, the J call TRBJ1-1; 11 bases line up with TRBD1. Germline-derived CDR1 and CDR2 are MNHEY and SMNVEV (reference sequence). Losses at the gene ends were 2 bases for V and 6 bases for J; bases not matched to a gene: 5. The CDR3 is 15 residues long. CDR3 nucleotides: TGTGCCAGCAGTTTAGGGACAGGGGGGAAGGCTGAAGCTTTCTTT. Its protein is CASSLGTGGKAEAFF.

The V call is TRBV7-2, the J call TRBJ1-5; D unclear. V dropped 2 bases and J dropped 5 bases, with 13 bases sitting between them. The CDR3 length is 15 residues. Germline CDR1 is SGHTA and CDR2 is FQGNSA. The CDR3 protein is CASSLSRGTYQPQHF. The CDR3 DNA sequence: TGTGCCAGCAGCTTAAGCCGGGGTACATATCAGCCCCAGCATTTT.

This chain joins TRBV28 and TRBJ2-7, with 9 bases that match TRBD1. The germline gives CDR1 MDHEN, CDR2 SYDVKM. V shed 8 bases and J 5 bases; nucleotides not matched to a gene: 7. CDR3 length: 13 residues. CDR3: CASLQGARDEQYF. The CDR3 DNA reads TGTGCCAGCCTACAGGGGGCGAGGGACGAGCAGTACTTC. The whole variable domain, filled in from reference TRBV28 and TRBJ2-7, reads DVKVTQSSRYLVKRTGEKVFLECVQDMDHENMFWYRQDPGLGLRLIYFSYDVKMKEKGDIPEGYSVSREKKERFSLILESASTNQTSMYLCASLQGARDEQYFGPGTRLTVT.

The chain employs TRBV6-5 and TRBJ1-5, with D unresolved. The germline V gene encodes CDR1 MNHEY and CDR2 SVGAGI. Trimming took 4 bases from V and 1 from J, leaving 11 bases between them. This CDR3 is 15 amino acids long. The CDR3 here is CASSSSGLSNQPQHF. The CDR3 DNA sequence: TGTGCCAGCAGTTCTTCAGGACTAAGCAATCAGCCCCAGCATTTT.

This clone was detected once. The genes are TRBV5-1 and TRBJ2-7, with D possibly TRBD1 on 6 matching bases. The length of the CDR3 is 15 residues. From germline, CDR1 is SGHRS and CDR2 YFSETQ. V dropped 0 bases and J dropped 0 bases, with 10 bases sitting between them. The CDR3 reads CASSLARQASYEQYF. CDR3 nucleotide sequence: TGCGCCAGCAGCTTGGCTAGACAGGCCTCCTACGAGCAGTACTTC.

The gene calls are TRBV7-2 and TRBJ2-7, with D maybe TRBD1 (6 bases). This CDR3 has 15 residues. CDR1 and CDR2 from the germline V gene are SGHTA and FQGNSA. V shed 0 bases and J shed 2 bases, with 11 bases lying between them. The CDR3 here is CASSLADSSPYEQYF. Written as DNA, the CDR3 is TGTGCCAGCAGCTTAGCGGACAGCAGCCCCTACGAGCAGTACTTC.

CDR3 sequence: CASSLLSGRAKETQYF. DNA for the CDR3: TGTGCCAGCAGCTTATTAAGCGGGAGGGCCAAAGAGACCCAGTACTTC. This sequence joins TRBV7-9 and TRBJ2-5, with 10 nucleotides matching TRBD2. CDR1 is SEHNR, CDR2 FQNEAQ, per germline (reference sequence). With 2 bases clipped from V and 3 bases from J, the junction kept 6 bases outside the gene matches. This CDR3 contains 16 residues. Full variable domain (remainder filled in from reference TRBV7-9 and TRBJ2-5): DTGVSQNPRHKITKRGQNVTFRCDPISEHNRLYWYRQTLGQGPEFLTYFQNEAQLEKSRLLSDRFSAERPKGSFSTLEIQRTEQGDSAMYLCASSLLSGRAKETQYFGPGTRLLVL.